One and the same sample provided the 28 T cell receptor beta chains below, sequenced in a study of patients and donors after allogeneic stem cell transplantation. TCRdb ran MiXCR on the RT-PCR reads and lists one entry per CDR3 protein. This table has 400,000 to 500,000 distinct CDR3 sequences, roughly 17% appearing once. The sample taken for sequencing was blood, either unsorted or a sorted T cell fraction (not recorded which). These receptors all come from a human donor who was either an allogeneic HSCT recipient or a stem cell or donor lymphocyte infusion donor (not recorded which). It is not recorded whose cells these are; they may come from a transplant donor.

The rearrangement links TRBV6-1 to TRBJ2-1; a possible D gene is TRBD1 (6 bases). V lost 5 bases, J lost 2 bases, and 16 bases lay in between. The CDR3 is 16 amino acids. Germline loops: CDR1 MNHNS, CDR2 SASEGT. CDR3 loop: CASSPLGWTAYNEQFF. The CDR3 DNA follows: TGTGCCAGCAGTCCCCTTGGTTGGACAGCCTACAATGAGCAGTTCTTC.

This clonotype was seen a few times. This sequence joins TRBV13 and TRBJ2-1; TRBD2 agrees at 8 bases. In germline, CDR1 is PRHDT, CDR2 FYEKMQ (reference sequence). J lost 4 bases, V lost 6 bases, and 8 bases had no gene match. This CDR3 contains 15 residues. The CDR3 nucleotides read TGTGCCAGCAGGTTGGGCGGGGGGATGTACAATGAGCAGTTCTTC. Protein product: CASRLGGGMYNEQFF.

This clonotype occurred many times. The chain uses TRBV12-3 or TRBV12-4 and TRBJ2-7; D is ambiguous. The V end was cut by 2 bases, the J end by 6 bases, with 11 bases between. The CDR3 contains 13 residues. CDR3 protein: CASSLWDVAEQYF. The CDR3, as DNA: TGTGCCAGCAGTTTATGGGATGTGGCCGAGCAGTACTTC.

The CDR3 region is CASSIAILTGVGEAFF. CDR3 nucleotides: TGTGCCAGTAGTATCGCCATACTCACAGGGGTTGGTGAAGCTTTCTTT. This chain links TRBV19 with TRBJ1-1; 7 nucleotides line up with TRBD1. J was trimmed by 7 bases and V by 3 bases; bases with no gene match: 14. The CDR3 is made up of 16 amino acids. Germline CDR1 reads LNHDA; CDR2 reads SQIVND (reference sequence). Together with reference TRBV19 and TRBJ1-1, the CDR3 gives the full variable domain: DGGITQSPKYLFRKEGQNVTLSCEQNLNHDAMYWYRQDPGQGLRLIYYSQIVNDFQKGDIAEGYSVSREKKESFPLTVTSAQKNPTAFYLCASSIAILTGVGEAFFGQGTRLTVV.

This clonotype was seen a few times. V and J are TRBV14 and TRBJ2-7, with D perhaps assigned TRBD1 or TRBD2 (5 bases each). This CDR3 region has 14 residues. Germline CDR1 SGHDN, CDR2 FVKESK. Trimming pared 2 bases from V and 2 bases from J, leaving 10 bases between. Here the CDR3 DNA reads TGTGCCAGCAGCCAATTGGGGGAACCCTACGAGCAGTACTTC. Encoded protein: CASSQLGEPYEQYF.

This clonotype was counted a few times. The chain is built from TRBV12-3 or TRBV12-4 and TRBJ2-7; 11 nucleotides align to TRBD2. Losses at the gene ends were 3 bases for V and 1 base for J; bases not matched to a gene: 2. The CDR3 runs 15 residues. Here the CDR3 DNA reads TGTGCCAGCAGTTTCACTAGCGGGGGATCCTACGAGCAGTACTTC. Protein product: CASSFTSGGSYEQYF.

The chain combines TRBV4-1 with TRBJ1-6, with D hard to call. The V gene lost 3 bases and the J gene lost 2 bases, with 11 bases spanning the gap. Germline V lookup: CDR1 MGHRA, CDR2 YSYEKL. The CDR3 runs 16 residues. CDR3 in amino acids: CASSQDLDAYNSPLHF. In nucleotides, the CDR3 is TGCGCCAGCAGCCAGGATTTAGATGCCTATAATTCACCCCTCCACTTT.

This clonotype turned up a few times. One end of the junction varies from germline; a read error may be responsible. The chain uses TRBV7-2 and TRBJ1-2; D perhaps matches TRBD1 (5 bases). The CDR3 has 14 residues. Germline V gives CDR1 SGHTA, CDR2 FQGNSA. The CDR3 DNA follows: TGTGCCAGCAGCTTTCGTGTTCAGGGCTATGGCCACACCTTC. This encodes CASSFRVQGYGHTF.

This clonotype was detected ten times or more. The CDR3 DNA reads as TGTGCCACCAGCAGACCTTTCGGGAACACTGAAGCTTTCTTT. It encodes CATSRPFGNTEAFF. The chain joins TRBV15 to TRBJ1-1; no reliable D call. The CDR3 covers 14 residues. Germline CDR1 is LNHNV and CDR2 is YYDKDF (reference sequence). The V end was cut by 2 bases, the J end by 1 base, with 8 bases between. The full variable domain, rest sourced from reference TRBV15 and TRBJ1-1, is DAMVIQNPRYQVTQFGKPVTLSCSQTLNHNVMYWYQQKSSQAPKLLFHYYDKDFNNEADTPDNFQSRRPNTSFCFLDIRSPGLGDTAMYLCATSRPFGNTEAFFGQGTRLTVV.

This clonotype was observed a few times. The J gene is TRBJ1-5, the V gene TRBV30, with D possibly matching TRBD1 (6 bases). The CDR3 is 19 amino acids. Per germline, CDR1 GTSNPN and CDR2 SVGIG (reference sequence). The V gene lost 1 base and the J gene lost 2 bases, with 24 bases spanning the gap. The CDR3 nucleotides read TGTGCCTGGAGTGACCGGAAGGGGAGGGGGGGTGTCGGCAATCAGCCCCAGCATTTT. Translating it yields CAWSDRKGRGGVGNQPQHF.

This chain links TRBV19 with TRBJ2-1; 9 bases are shared with TRBD1. V gave up 1 base and J gave up 7 bases; unmatched junction bases: 11. Looked up from germline, CDR1 is LNHDA and CDR2 is SQIVND (reference sequence). This CDR3 comprises 17 residues. CDR3: CASSIVSLRDRVNEQFF. The CDR3 DNA sequence: TGTGCCAGTAGTATAGTTAGCCTCCGGGACAGGGTGAATGAGCAGTTCTTC.

The genes are TRBV9 and TRBJ1-1; the D gene is possibly TRBD1 (5 bases). Between the trimmed V and J ends, which lost 6 bases and 0 bases, there was a span of 24 bases. The CDR3 is 18 amino acids. Germline CDR1 is SGDLS and CDR2 is YYNGEE. CDR3 loop: CASNRSPGKAPMNTEAFF. In DNA form, the CDR3 reads TGTGCCAGCAACCGGTCCCCAGGGAAGGCCCCCATGAACACTGAAGCTTTCTTT.

This clonotype was detected only a few times. V gene TRBV20-1 combines with J gene TRBJ1-5; 8 nucleotides agree with TRBD1. This CDR3 has 16 residues. From germline, CDR1 is DFQATT and CDR2 SNEGSKA (reference sequence). The ends lost 5 bases at V and 7 bases at J; junction bases unmatched: 16. CDR3 residues: CSAARGIDRGRQPQHF. CDR3 DNA sequence: TGCAGTGCTGCCCGTGGTATTGACAGGGGCAGACAGCCCCAGCATTTT.

This clonotype was counted only a few times. The CDR3 is CSARDGGREQFF. In DNA form, the CDR3 reads TGCAGTGCTAGAGATGGGGGCCGCGAGCAGTTCTTC. V is TRBV20-1 and J is TRBJ2-1; D possibly corresponds to TRBD1 (6 bases). With 0 bases removed from V and 10 bases from J, the gap between germline ends came to 10 bases. The germline V gene has CDR1 DFQATT and CDR2 SNEGSKA (reference sequence). CDR3 length equals 12 residues.

V is TRBV6-4 and J is TRBJ1-1, with D unresolved. Germline-derived CDR1 and CDR2 are MRHNA and SNTAGT. V gave up 8 bases and J gave up 0 bases, with 1 base separating them. There are 10 residues in the CDR3. CDR3 region: CASLNTEAFF. Here the CDR3 DNA reads TGTGCCAGCCTGAACACTGAAGCTTTCTTT.

A few counts support this clonotype. The rearrangement uses TRBV18 and TRBJ1-2, with a possible D match to TRBD1 (6 bases). CDR1 KGHSH and CDR2 LQKENI come from the germline V gene. The V end was cut by 3 bases, the J end by 4 bases, with 9 bases between. The CDR3 covers 13 residues. This CDR3 reads CASSPSRGYGYTF. For the CDR3, the DNA is TGTGCCAGCTCACCGAGCAGGGGCTATGGCTACACCTTC.

This rearrangement joins TRBV20-1 to TRBJ2-7; the D gene is possibly TRBD2 (5 bases). Trimming left V 6 bases short and J 5 bases short, with 11 bases between. CDR1 is DFQATT and CDR2 is SNEGSKA in the germline V gene (reference sequence). This CDR3 has 11 amino acids. CDR3 amino acids: CSAVPRDEQYF. CDR3 DNA: TGCAGTGCGGTCCCGCGGGACGAGCAGTACTTC.

This clonotype was counted between two and nine times. V gene TRBV3-1 combines with J gene TRBJ2-4, with 13 bases lining up with TRBD2. V gave up 4 bases and J gave up 5 bases; unmatched junction bases: 8. This CDR3 region has 17 residues. Germline CDR1 reads LGHDT; CDR2 reads YNNKEL (reference sequence). The chain's CDR3 is CASSLTGLAGSQNIQYF. The CDR3 DNA sequence: TGTGCCAGCAGCCTCACGGGACTAGCGGGGAGCCAAAACATTCAGTACTTC.

This clonotype was picked up many times. The gene calls are TRBV5-1 and TRBJ1-2; D not certain. V was pared by 3 bases and J by 5 bases, with 11 bases between. The CDR3 runs 13 residues. Germline values: CDR1 SGHRS, CDR2 YFSETQ. CDR3 sequence (DNA): TGCGCCAGCAGCTCGACGTCCCGATATGGCTACACCTTC. Its protein is CASSSTSRYGYTF.

The table lists this clonotype with many counts. As DNA, the CDR3 is TGTGCCATCACCTCTCGGGACAGGGTCCCTCGGGATGGCTACACCTTC. It encodes CAITSRDRVPRDGYTF. V usage is TRBV10-3 and J usage is TRBJ1-2; 9 bases map to TRBD1. CDR3 size: 16 residues. Germline CDR1 and CDR2: ENHRY and SYGVKD. V dropped 7 bases and J dropped 6; count of bases not matched to a gene: 15.

V is TRBV28 and J is TRBJ2-7; D is ambiguous. The CDR3 is 11 residues long. Germline V gene lookup returns CDR1 MDHEN and CDR2 SYDVKM. V lost 8 bases and J 4 bases, leaving 9 bases between the germline ends. For the CDR3, the DNA is TGTGCCAGCGGCCGGGCGTACGAGCAGTACTTC. Residues: CASGRAYEQYF. Complete variable domain (other parts from reference TRBV28 and TRBJ2-7): DVKVTQSSRYLVKRTGEKVFLECVQDMDHENMFWYRQDPGLGLRLIYFSYDVKMKEKGDIPEGYSVSREKKERFSLILESASTNQTSMYLCASGRAYEQYFGPGTRLTVT.

This clonotype was counted a few times. This chain uses TRBV11-2 with TRBJ2-1, with 12 bases that match TRBD2. Germline V gene sequence: CDR1 SGHAT, CDR2 FQNNGV. V shed 1 base and J 8 bases; nucleotides not matched to a gene: 12. This CDR3 contains 18 residues. CDR3 sequence reads: CASSLGFRLAGGAYEQFF. The CDR3 DNA reads as TGTGCCAGCAGCTTAGGTTTTAGGCTAGCGGGGGGGGCCTATGAGCAGTTCTTC.

This clonotype was seen only a few times. This chain links TRBV7-9 with TRBJ2-5, with D possibly matching TRBD2 (5 bases). Trimming removed 8 bases at V and 4 bases at J, with 8 bases between. CDR1 is SEHNR and CDR2 is FQNEAQ in the germline V gene (reference sequence). This CDR3 contains 11 residues. The CDR3 is CASARGETQYF. CDR3 sequence (DNA): TGTGCCAGCGCCCGGGGAGAGACCCAGTACTTC. The complete variable domain, with remaining parts taken from reference TRBV7-9 and TRBJ2-5, reads DTGVSQNPRHKITKRGQNVTFRCDPISEHNRLYWYRQTLGQGPEFLTYFQNEAQLEKSRLLSDRFSAERPKGSFSTLEIQRTEQGDSAMYLCASARGETQYFGPGTRLLVL.

This clonotype occurred a few times. V is TRBV6-1 and J is TRBJ1-1, with 12 bases lining up with TRBD1. In germline, CDR1 is MNHNS, CDR2 SASEGT. The CDR3 sequence is 17 residues long. V trimming: 6 bases; J trimming: 3 bases; junction bases outside the gene matches: 11. The CDR3 here is CASRRPGQGALYTEAFF. As DNA, the CDR3 is TGTGCCAGCAGAAGACCGGGACAGGGGGCCCTTTACACTGAAGCTTTCTTT.

The chain links TRBV19 to TRBJ2-2, with D tentatively TRBD1 (7 bases). This CDR3 comprises 15 residues. Germline V gives CDR1 LNHDA, CDR2 SQIVND (reference sequence). The CDR3 region is CATMEGALNTGELFF. The CDR3, as DNA: TGTGCGACGATGGAGGGGGCCTTGAACACCGGGGAGCTGTTTTTT.

This clonotype has only a few counts. The CDR3: CASSSGRLYEQYF. The CDR3 DNA sequence: TGCGCCAGCAGCTCCGGGAGACTCTACGAGCAGTACTTC. The chain couples TRBV4-1 to TRBJ2-7; D is possibly TRBD2 (6 bases). The germline V gene has CDR1 MGHRA and CDR2 YSYEKL. There are 13 residues in the CDR3. Trimming cost V 5 bases and J 3 bases, with 11 bases left between them.

The rearrangement joins TRBV20-1 to TRBJ2-1; maybe TRBD2 (6 bases). The CDR3 is made up of 10 amino acids. Germline assignment: CDR1 DFQATT and CDR2 SNEGSKA (reference sequence). The germline V and J ends were trimmed by 5 bases and 9 bases, with 8 bases remaining between them. The CDR3 loop reads CSARRGEQFF. In nucleotides, the CDR3 is TGCAGTGCTCGGAGGGGTGAGCAGTTCTTC.

The chain employs TRBV5-1 and TRBJ1-2; 10 nucleotides line up with TRBD1. The CDR3 spans 17 residues. Germline loops: CDR1 SGHRS, CDR2 YFSETQ. Trimming took 1 base from V and 5 from J; bases not matched to a gene: 11. The CDR3 DNA reads TGCGCCAGCAGCTTGTCCCCAGACAGGGGGCTGCGATATGGCTACACCTTC. It yields the protein CASSLSPDRGLRYGYTF. Complete variable domain (other parts from reference TRBV5-1 and TRBJ1-2): KAGVTQTPRYLIKTRGQQVTLSCSPISGHRSVSWYQQTPGQGLQFLFEYFSETQRNKGNFPGRFSGRQFSNSRSEMNVSTLELGDSALYLCASSLSPDRGLRYGYTFGSGTRLTVV.